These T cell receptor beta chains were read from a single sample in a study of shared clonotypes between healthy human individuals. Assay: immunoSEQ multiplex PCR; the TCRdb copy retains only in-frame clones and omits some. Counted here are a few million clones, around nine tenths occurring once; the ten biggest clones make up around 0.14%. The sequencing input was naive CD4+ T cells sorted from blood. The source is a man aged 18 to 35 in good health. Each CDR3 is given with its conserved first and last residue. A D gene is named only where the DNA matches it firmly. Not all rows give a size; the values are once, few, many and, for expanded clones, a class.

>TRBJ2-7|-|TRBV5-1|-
TGCGCCAGCAAGCCTTCTATACTGGGAGGCGCCGTTGCGCGGTACGAGCAGTACTTC
CASKPSILGGAVARYEQYF
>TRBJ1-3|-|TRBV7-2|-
TGTGCCAGCAGCTTAGTGAGAGACGGAAACACCATATATTTT
CASSLVRDGNTIYF
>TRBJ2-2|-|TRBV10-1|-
TGCGCCAGCAGTGAGTCAGGGCACGGCACCGGGGAGCTGTTTTTT
CASSESGHGTGELFF
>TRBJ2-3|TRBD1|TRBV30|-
TGTGCCTACCACAGGGGCGGCACAGATACGCAGTATTTT
CAYHRGGTDTQYF
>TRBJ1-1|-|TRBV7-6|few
TGTGCCAGCAGCTTAGAGCACCTGAACACTGAAGCTTTCTTT
CASSLEHLNTEAFF
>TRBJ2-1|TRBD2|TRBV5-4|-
TGTGCCAGCAGCCCGGCGCCTAGCGGGAGGCTAGGGGAGAATGAGCAGTTCTTC
CASSPAPSGRLGENEQFF
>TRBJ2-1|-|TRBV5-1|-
TGCGCCAGCAGCTTACCGGGACGGGGCTCCTACAATGAGCAGTTCTTC
CASSLPGRGSYNEQFF
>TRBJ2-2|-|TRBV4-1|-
TGCGCCAGCAGCCGCGGTACCGGGGAGCTGTTTTTT
CASSRGTGELFF
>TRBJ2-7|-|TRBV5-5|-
TGTGCCAGCAGCTTCGGTGGGGCTTTAGTCCACGAGCAGTACTTC
CASSFGGALVHEQYF
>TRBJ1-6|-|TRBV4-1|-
TGCGCCAGCAGCCAAGATTTTGGGAGCTCCTATAATTCACCCCTCCACTTT
CASSQDFGSSYNSPLHF
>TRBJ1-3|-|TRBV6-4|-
TGTGCCAGCAGTATCAGGGCCTCTGGAAACACCATATATTTT
CASSIRASGNTIYF
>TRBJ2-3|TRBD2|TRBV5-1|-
TGCGCCAGCAGTTCGGGACCGCGGGGGGGCCTGGCAGATACGCAGTATTTT
CASSSGPRGGLADTQYF
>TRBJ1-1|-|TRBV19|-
TGTGCCAGTAGGGTGGAGACTTACGGCGCTTCCTTGAACACTGAAGCTTTCTTT
CASRVETYGASLNTEAFF
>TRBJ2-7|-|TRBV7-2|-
TGTGCCAGCAGCCCAGCGGGACAGTACGAGCAGTACTTC
CASSPAGQYEQYF
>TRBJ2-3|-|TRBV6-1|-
TGTGCCAGCAGTGACCGGGGGCATGTCACAGATACGCAGTATTTT
CASSDRGHVTDTQYF
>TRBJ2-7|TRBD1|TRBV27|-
TGTGCCAGCAGCTACGGACAGGGTTCTTACGAGCAGTACTTC
CASSYGQGSYEQYF
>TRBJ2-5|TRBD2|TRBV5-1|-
TGCGCCAGCAGCTTGGAGGGACTAGCGGGGGAGGAGACCCAGTACTTC
CASSLEGLAGEETQYF
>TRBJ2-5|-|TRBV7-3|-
TGTGCCAGCAGCTTTTCAGGGGGGGAGACCCAGTACTTC
CASSFSGGETQYF
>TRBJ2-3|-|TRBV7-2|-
TGTGCCAGCAGCTTAGCGTCAGGAAACACAGATACGCAGTATTTT
CASSLASGNTDTQYF
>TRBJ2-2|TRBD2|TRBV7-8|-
TGTGCCAGCAGAGGGGGTGGGGCAGGACTAGCGGGAGGAGGTGGCGGGGAGCTGTTTTTT
CASRGGGAGLAGGGGGELFF
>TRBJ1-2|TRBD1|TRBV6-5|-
TGTGCCAGCAGGCTGACAGGGACCTATGGCTACACCTTC
CASRLTGTYGYTF
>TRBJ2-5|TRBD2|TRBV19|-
TGTGCCAGTAGTATATGGAGCAGCGGGGGGGCTGAGACCCAGTACTTC
CASSIWSSGGAETQYF
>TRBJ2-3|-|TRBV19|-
TGTGCCAGTAGTGATACTTTTAGCACAGATACGCAGTATTTT
CASSDTFSTDTQYF
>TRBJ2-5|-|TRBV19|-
TGTGCCAGTAGTAGGCTTCGGACGGAGACCCAGTACTTC
CASSRLRTETQYF
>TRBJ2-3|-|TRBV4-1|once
TGCGCCAGCAGCCAAGGCAAGGGGGAAAAAGATACGCAGTATTTT
CASSQGKGEKDTQYF
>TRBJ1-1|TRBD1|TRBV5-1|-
TGCGCCAGCAGCCCCCGACAGGGTCAGTACACTGAAGCTTTCTTT
CASSPRQGQYTEAFF
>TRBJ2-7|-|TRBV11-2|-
TGTGCCAGCAGCTTAGGACTAGGGATCTACGAGCAGTACTTC
CASSLGLGIYEQYF
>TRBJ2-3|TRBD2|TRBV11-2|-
TGTGCCAGCGGGCGCCTAGCGGGGAGCACAGATACGCAGTATTTT
CASGRLAGSTDTQYF
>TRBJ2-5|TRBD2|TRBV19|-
TGTGCCAGTAGTCTCGGGACTACTCAAGAGACCCAGTACTTC
CASSLGTTQETQYF
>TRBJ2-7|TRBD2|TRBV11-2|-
TGTGCCAGCAGCGGAAGTCAGGGTTCAGAGCGGGGACCCTACGAGCAGTACTTC
CASSGSQGSERGPYEQYF
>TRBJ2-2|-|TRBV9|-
TGTGCCAGCAGCGTAGACGGCAGCGACACCGGGGAGCTGTTTTTT
CASSVDGSDTGELFF
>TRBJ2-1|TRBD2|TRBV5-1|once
TGCGCCAGCAGCTTGGGGACTAGGTGGGATGAGCAGTTCTTC
CASSLGTRWDEQFF
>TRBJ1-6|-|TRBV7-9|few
TGTGCCAGCAGCGTTGCAGAGTCGAATTCACCCCTCCACTTT
CASSVAESNSPLHF
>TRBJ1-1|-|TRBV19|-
TGTGCCAGTAGGGTCGTGGGCTTGAACACTGAAGCTTTCTTT
CASRVVGLNTEAFF
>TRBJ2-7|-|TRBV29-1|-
TGCAGCGTTGAGAGCTCCTACGAGCAGTACTTC
CSVESSYEQYF
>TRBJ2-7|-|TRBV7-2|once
TGTGCCAGCAGCTTAGGGACACTTTTTTACGAGCAGTACTTC
CASSLGTLFYEQYF
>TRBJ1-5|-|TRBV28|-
TGTGCCAGCAGTTTATACGTTTCAGGGGCGGGACAGCCCCAGCATTTT
CASSLYVSGAGQPQHF
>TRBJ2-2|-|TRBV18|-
TGTGCCAGCTCAATAGCGGCGAACACCGGGGAGCTGTTTTTT
CASSIAANTGELFF
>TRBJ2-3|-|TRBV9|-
TGTGCCAGCAGCGTAGCTACAAGTGGTGGGGGGACAGATACGCAGTATTTT
CASSVATSGGGTDTQYF
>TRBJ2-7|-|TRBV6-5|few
TGTGCCAGCAGTTCCAACTACGAGCAGTACTTC
CASSSNYEQYF
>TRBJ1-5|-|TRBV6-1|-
TGTGCCAGCAGGGACCCTCCCGCCGGGGACCAGCCCCAGCATTTT
CASRDPPAGDQPQHF
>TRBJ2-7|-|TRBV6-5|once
TGTGCCAGCAGCCGCTCGGACAACGAGCAGTACTTC
CASSRSDNEQYF
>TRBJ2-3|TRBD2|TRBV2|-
TGTGCCAGCAGTGGGGGGAGGGCGAGCACAGATACGCAGTATTTT
CASSGGRASTDTQYF
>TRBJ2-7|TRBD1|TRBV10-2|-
TGCGCCAGCAGTGAATCGGGACAGGGTTTCTACGAGCAGTACTTC
CASSESGQGFYEQYF
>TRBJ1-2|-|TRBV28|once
TGTGCCAGCCGGGACGGATCTAACTATGGCTACACCTTC
CASRDGSNYGYTF
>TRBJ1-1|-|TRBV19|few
TGTGCCACCCTAGGGCTAGGGAACACTGAAGCTTTCTTT
CATLGLGNTEAFF
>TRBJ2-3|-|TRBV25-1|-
TGTGCCAGCAGTCTGGAGGGGCCAGGTACGCAGTATTTT
CASSLEGPGTQYF
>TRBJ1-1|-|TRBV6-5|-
TGTGCCAGCAGCCTGAAACTAGGTTTGAACACTGAAGCTTTCTTT
CASSLKLGLNTEAFF
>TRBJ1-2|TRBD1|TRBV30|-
TGTGCCTGGGGGACAGGAAAGGGCTATGGCTACACCTTC
CAWGTGKGYGYTF
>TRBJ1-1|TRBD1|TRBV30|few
TGTGCCTGGAGTTCCCCAGGGGGATCTGAAGCTTTCTTT
CAWSSPGGSEAFF
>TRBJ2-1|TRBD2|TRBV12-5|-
TGTGCTAGTGGTTTGGTTCTAGCGGGAGGGCACAACAATGAGCAGTTCTTC
CASGLVLAGGHNNEQFF
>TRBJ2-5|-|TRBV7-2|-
TGTGCCAGCAGCCGAAAAGCGGGTGAGACCCAGTACTTC
CASSRKAGETQYF
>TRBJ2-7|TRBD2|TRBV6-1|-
TGTGCCAGCAGTGAACGGGTAGCGGGACTACAGTTTTACGAGCAGTACTTC
CASSERVAGLQFYEQYF
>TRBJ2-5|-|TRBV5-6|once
TGTGCCAGCAGCTTGGTTCAGGGCGGGGAGACCCAGTACTTC
CASSLVQGGETQYF
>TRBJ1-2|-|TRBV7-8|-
TGTGCCAGCAGCTTAGCCCAGGCCCACTATGGCTACACCTTC
CASSLAQAHYGYTF
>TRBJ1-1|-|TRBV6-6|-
TGTGCCAGCAGTTTGGGTCAAACGGTCGCTGAAGCTTTCTTT
CASSLGQTVAEAFF
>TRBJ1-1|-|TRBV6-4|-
TGTGCCAGCAGTGACTCGTATTTGGTAGGAGAAGCTTTCTTT
CASSDSYLVGEAFF
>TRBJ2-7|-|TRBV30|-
TGTGCCTGGAGTCCGCGGGGTCCCGAGCAGTACTTC
CAWSPRGPEQYF
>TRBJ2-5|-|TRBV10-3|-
TGTGCCATCAGTGACGGGGGAGAGACCCAGTACTTC
CAISDGGETQYF